Below, 27 T cell receptor beta chains from the same sample are listed, as sequenced in a study of Ad26.COV2.S vaccination and SARS-CoV-2 variants. Sequencing used immunoSEQ multiplex PCR; TCRdb keeps in-frame clones, though not all of them. Among more than 300,000 clones, around nine tenths were seen once, and the ten largest hold about 11%. Treatment: roughly 20 received Ad26.COV2.S at low or high dose, single or two shots; 5 received placebo; per-sample allocation not given. Sample collection was performed on day 63 after the first vaccine or placebo injection. This sample comprised peripheral blood, obtained in a trial of Ad26.COV2.S vaccine versus placebo. All receptors come from a person aged 18-60 years who received the Ad26.COV2.S COVID-19 vaccine or a placebo.

The chain uses TRBV30 and TRBJ2-1, with a tentative D call TRBD2 (5 bases). Germline CDR1 is GTSNPN and CDR2 is SVGIG (reference sequence). V lost 1 base, J lost 9 bases, and 10 bases lay in between. This CDR3 is 12 amino acids long. The CDR3 DNA reads as TGTGCCTGGAGTGCTAGCAGCATTGAGCAGTTCTTC. This gives the protein CAWSASSIEQFF.

The J gene is TRBJ2-1, the V gene TRBV7-9; D gene uncertain. Germline-derived CDR1 and CDR2 are SEHNR and FQNEAQ (reference sequence). The CDR3 is 16 residues long. The V end was cut by 1 base, the J end by 5 bases, with 15 bases between. In DNA, the CDR3 is TGTGCCAGCAGCTTAGTACGCCTTTACCCCGACAATGAGCAGTTCTTC. Amino acid sequence: CASSLVRLYPDNEQFF.

The V gene is TRBV5-1, the J gene TRBJ2-7; no reliable D call. V lost 0 bases and J lost 5, with 15 bases in between. Germline CDR1 reads SGHRS; CDR2 reads YFSETQ. This CDR3 has 15 residues. CDR3 DNA: TGCGCCAGCAGCTTGGGGGCCTCGGCATCCCACGAGCAGTACTTC. Translated, it gives CASSLGASASHEQYF.

V usage is TRBV7-9 and J usage is TRBJ1-5, with D maybe TRBD1 (5 bases). The CDR3 has 14 residues. Trimming pared 5 bases from V and 5 bases from J, leaving 13 bases between. CDR1 and CDR2 from the germline V gene are SEHNR and FQNEAQ (reference sequence). In DNA, the CDR3 is TGTGCCAGCAGCGGGGGGAGACGAGATCAGCCCCAGCATTTT. Residues: CASSGGRRDQPQHF. Full variable domain (outside the CDR3, taken from reference TRBV7-9 and TRBJ1-5): DTGVSQNPRHKITKRGQNVTFRCDPISEHNRLYWYRQTLGQGPEFLTYFQNEAQLEKSRLLSDRFSAERPKGSFSTLEIQRTEQGDSAMYLCASSGGRRDQPQHFGDGTRLSIL.

CDR3 sequence: CASSGQGWASGGQPQHF. DNA of the CDR3: TGTGCCAGCAGTGGACAGGGTTGGGCGTCCGGGGGTCAGCCCCAGCATTTT. V is TRBV2 and J is TRBJ1-5; 7 nucleotides align to TRBD1. Germline lookup yields CDR1 SNHLY and CDR2 FYNNEI. The CDR3 contains 17 residues. The trim removed 4 bases at V and 6 bases at J, leaving 15 bases unmatched.

The chain combines TRBV28 with TRBJ2-2; D ambiguous. Germline lookup yields CDR1 MDHEN and CDR2 SYDVKM. This CDR3 is built from 13 residues. V was pared by 6 bases and J by 6 bases, with 11 bases between. CDR3 DNA sequence: TGTGCCAGCAGGTACCCCGGGCCCGGGGAGCTGTTTTTT. The encoded protein is CASRYPGPGELFF.

The chain joins TRBV6-5 to TRBJ2-7, with 9 bases fitting TRBD1. The CDR3 contains 13 residues. CDR1 and CDR2 (germline): MNHEY, SVGAGI. V trimming: 2 bases; J trimming: 6 bases; junction bases outside the gene matches: 2. The CDR3 sequence: CASSYGQGREQYF. CDR3 bases: TGTGCCAGCAGTTACGGACAGGGGCGCGAGCAGTACTTC.

This sequence joins TRBV19 and TRBJ2-1; 9 bases line up with TRBD2. CDR1 and CDR2 (germline): LNHDA, SQIVND (reference sequence). V shed 6 bases, J shed 1 base, and the junction held 4 bases outside the gene matches. The CDR3 has 15 amino acids. CDR3 DNA: TGTGCCAGTAGCCCGGGACTAGCATCCTACAATGAGCAGTTCTTC. Protein product: CASSPGLASYNEQFF.

This clone has a single count. This chain joins TRBV7-2 and TRBJ2-3; D might be TRBD1 or TRBD2, each matching 5 bases. Deletions cut 5 bases from V and 3 bases from J, with 12 bases between. CDR1 SGHTA and CDR2 FQGNSA come from the germline V gene. This CDR3 contains 14 residues. CDR3 loop: CASSRDGSTDTQYF. The CDR3 DNA is TGTGCCAGCAGCAGGGACGGATCTACAGATACGCAGTATTTT.

The chain carries TRBV7-8 and TRBJ2-6; D perhaps matches TRBD1 (5 bases). The CDR3 consists of 15 residues. Germline CDR1 is SGHVS and CDR2 is FQNEAQ. The V end was cut by 1 base, the J end by 2 bases, with 6 bases between. CDR3 DNA: TGTGCCAGCAGCTTAGGGGGCGCTGGGGCCAACGTCCTGACTTTC. Its translation: CASSLGGAGANVLTF.

The rearrangement joins TRBV7-2 to TRBJ1-4; no clear D. Trimming stripped 1 base from V and 7 bases from J, with 13 bases between. CDR1 SGHTA and CDR2 FQGNSA come from the germline V gene. The CDR3 has 15 residues. CDR3 coding DNA: TGTGCCAGCAGCTTAGTAAGTTCCCAGACTGAAAAACTGTTTTTT. Protein: CASSLVSSQTEKLFF.

The chain recombines TRBV6-2 or TRBV6-3 with TRBJ2-7; 8 bases fit TRBD2. Per germline, CDR1 MNHEY and CDR2 SVGEGT. The V and J ends lost 5 bases and 4 bases, in that order; junction bases with no gene match: 10. The CDR3 contains 15 residues. Here the CDR3 DNA reads TGTGCCAGCAGTCCGGGACTAGACGGATTTTACGAGCAGTACTTC. Encoded protein: CASSPGLDGFYEQYF.

This clone came up many times. V and J are TRBV12-3 or TRBV12-4 and TRBJ1-2; no definite D call. The ends were cut back, 7 bases at V and 5 bases at J, with 14 bases in the middle. The CDR3 extends over 13 amino acids. CDR3 protein: CASTSRGYYGYTF. CDR3 coding DNA: TGTGCCAGCACAAGCCGAGGATATTATGGCTACACCTTC.

V usage is TRBV5-6 and J usage is TRBJ2-7, with 7 bases identical to TRBD2. V was clipped by 4 bases and J by 3 bases; unmatched bases: 16. Germline lookup yields CDR1 SGHDT and CDR2 YYEEEE. The length of the CDR3 is 17 residues. The CDR3 protein is CASSPWSGKDLHYEQYF. The CDR3 DNA follows: TGTGCCAGCAGCCCCTGGAGCGGGAAGGATCTACACTACGAGCAGTACTTC.

This chain uses TRBV24-1 with TRBJ2-2; 12 bases map to TRBD2. In germline, CDR1 is KGHDR, CDR2 SFDVKD. This CDR3 spans 17 amino acids. The V segment lost 2 bases and the J segment 1 base; nucleotides outside the gene matches: 1. The CDR3 DNA reads TGTGCCACCAGTGATTCTAGCGGGAGGGGGAACACCGGGGAGCTGTTTTTT. It translates to CATSDSSGRGNTGELFF.

The chain is built from TRBV10-2 and TRBJ2-2; 7 bases line up with TRBD2. The CDR3 has 15 residues. Germline V gene data show CDR1 as WSHSY and CDR2 as SAAADI. Losses at the gene ends were 6 bases for V and 3 bases for J; bases not matched to a gene: 7. This chain's CDR3 is CASRGGRQYTGELFF. The CDR3 bases are TGCGCCAGCAGGGGGGGGAGGCAGTACACCGGGGAGCTGTTTTTT.

This chain joins TRBV24-1 and TRBJ1-6; a possible D gene is TRBD1 (5 bases). V gave up 5 bases and J gave up 6 bases, with 7 bases separating them. This CDR3 comprises 13 residues. The V gene's germline CDR1 is KGHDR and CDR2 SFDVKD. The CDR3, as DNA: TGTGCCACCAGTGTAGGGGTTAATTCACCCCTCCACTTT. Protein product: CATSVGVNSPLHF.

The chain couples TRBV5-1 to TRBJ2-7, with D unclear. V lost 6 bases to trimming and J lost 1 base, with 14 bases between them. From germline, CDR1 is SGHRS and CDR2 YFSETQ. This CDR3 is built from 14 residues. CDR3 sequence: CASMFRSESYEQYF. Here the CDR3 DNA reads TGCGCCAGCATGTTCCGGTCCGAATCCTACGAGCAGTACTTC.

The gene calls are TRBV6-5 and TRBJ1-2; D gene uncertain. CDR3 length: 14 residues. V lost 0 bases and J 4 bases, leaving 9 bases between the germline ends. Germline V gives CDR1 MNHEY, CDR2 SVGAGI. CDR3 DNA: TGTGCCAGCAGTTACTCCCGACCGGGCTATGGCTACACCTTC. Its translation: CASSYSRPGYGYTF.

The gene calls are TRBV4-3 and TRBJ1-4; D is ambiguous. Germline V gene sequence: CDR1 LGHNA, CDR2 YSLEER. This CDR3 contains 15 residues. Trimming removed 0 bases at V and 10 bases at J, with 15 bases between. The chain's CDR3 is CASSQDADVPGKLFF. As DNA, the CDR3 is TGCGCCAGCAGCCAAGATGCGGACGTCCCCGGAAAACTGTTTTTT.

The V and J genes are TRBV20-1 and TRBJ1-2, with D unclear. In germline, CDR1 is DFQATT, CDR2 SNEGSKA (reference sequence). The CDR3 length is 12 residues. Between the trimmed V and J ends, which lost 3 bases and 8 bases, there was a span of 13 bases. This chain's CDR3 is CSASWEIWGYTF. The CDR3 DNA follows: TGCAGTGCTAGTTGGGAAATTTGGGGCTACACCTTC.

DNA of the CDR3: TGTGCCAGCCGTTGGGCGACAGGGGGCACAGATACGCAGTATTTT. Translation gives CASRWATGGTDTQYF. The J gene is TRBJ2-3, the V gene TRBV27; the match to TRBD1 covers 8 bases. With V trimmed by 8 bases and J by 1 base, 8 bases remained unmatched. CDR1 and CDR2 (germline): MNHEY, SMNVEV (reference sequence). The CDR3 contains 15 residues.

The sample holds one count of this clone. This chain joins TRBV10-1 and TRBJ2-1; a weak D match, TRBD1 (6 bases). The CDR3 is 15 residues long. Looked up from germline, CDR1 is WNHNN and CDR2 is SYGVQD (reference sequence). V lost 2 bases, J lost 7 bases, and 15 bases lay in between. CDR3 in amino acids: CASSETGGRGNEQFF. The CDR3 DNA reads TGCGCCAGCAGTGAGACTGGGGGAAGGGGGAATGAGCAGTTCTTC.

Details on this clone: The junction shows a germline mismatch at one end, possibly a read error. J is TRBJ2-5 and V is TRBV5-4; TRBD2 matches at 15 bases. Germline CDR1 and CDR2: SGHNT and YYREEE (reference sequence). The CDR3 consists of 14 residues. CDR3 bases: TGTGCCAGCAGCTTACCGGGACTAGCGGGGGGCAGTGACTTC. Encoded protein: CASSLPGLAGGSDF.

This chain joins TRBV11-3 and TRBJ2-2; D perhaps matches TRBD1 (6 bases). Germline V gives CDR1 SGHNT, CDR2 YENEEA. Trimming stripped 4 bases from V and 3 bases from J, with 12 bases between. This CDR3 spans 15 amino acids. CDR3 protein: CASSSQGLHTGELFF. CDR3 coding DNA: TGTGCCAGCAGCTCCCAGGGGCTACACACCGGGGAGCTGTTTTTT.

The V call is TRBV4-3, the J call TRBJ1-2; 10 bases fit TRBD1. Germline CDR1 is LGHNA and CDR2 is YSLEER. The CDR3 runs to 14 residues. V dropped 1 base and J dropped 5; count of bases not matched to a gene: 1. The CDR3 DNA sequence: TGCGCCAGCAGCCAAGGGGACAGGGGATATGGCTACACCTTC. Residues: CASSQGDRGYGYTF.

DNA for the CDR3: TGTGCCAGCAGTGGACAGACAGGGTTGGACTATGGCTACACCTTC. The encoded protein is CASSGQTGLDYGYTF. This chain connects TRBV28 to TRBJ1-2; TRBD1 matches 7 bases. The germline V gene encodes CDR1 MDHEN and CDR2 SYDVKM. Trimming removed 5 bases from V and 3 bases from J; junction bases left unmatched: 9. The CDR3 length is 15 residues.